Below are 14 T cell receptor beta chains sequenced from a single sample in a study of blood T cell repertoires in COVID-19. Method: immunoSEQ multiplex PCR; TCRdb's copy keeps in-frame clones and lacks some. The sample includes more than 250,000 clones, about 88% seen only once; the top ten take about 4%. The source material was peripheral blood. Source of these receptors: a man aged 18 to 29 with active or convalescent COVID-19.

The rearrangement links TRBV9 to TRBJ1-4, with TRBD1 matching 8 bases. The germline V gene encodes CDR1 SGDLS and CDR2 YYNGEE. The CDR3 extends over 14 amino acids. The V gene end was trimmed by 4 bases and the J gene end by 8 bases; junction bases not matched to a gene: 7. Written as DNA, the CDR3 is TGTGCCAGCAGCCCAACCAGACAGGGGGAAAAACTGTTTTTT. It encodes CASSPTRQGEKLFF.

CDR3 amino acids: CASSFRGTEAFF. In nucleotides, the CDR3 is TGTGCCAGCAGTTTCCGGGGGACTGAAGCTTTCTTT. This rearrangement joins TRBV12-3 or TRBV12-4 to TRBJ1-1; a possible D gene is TRBD1 (5 bases). V lost 3 bases and J 5 bases, leaving 7 bases between the germline ends. There are 12 residues in the CDR3.

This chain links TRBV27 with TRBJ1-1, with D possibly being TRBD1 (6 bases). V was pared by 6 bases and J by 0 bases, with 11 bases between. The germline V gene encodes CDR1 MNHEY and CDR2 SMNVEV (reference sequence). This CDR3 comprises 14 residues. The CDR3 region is CASRDSYMNTEAFF. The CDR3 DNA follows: TGTGCCAGCAGGGACAGCTACATGAACACTGAAGCTTTCTTT.

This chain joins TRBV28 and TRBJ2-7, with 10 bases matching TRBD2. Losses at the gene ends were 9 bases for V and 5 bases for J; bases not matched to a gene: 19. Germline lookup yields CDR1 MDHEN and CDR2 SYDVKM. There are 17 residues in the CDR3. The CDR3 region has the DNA TGTGCCAGTATCGGGGTTAGCGGGGGGCCATTCTGGGACGAGCAGTACTTC. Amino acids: CASIGVSGGPFWDEQYF.

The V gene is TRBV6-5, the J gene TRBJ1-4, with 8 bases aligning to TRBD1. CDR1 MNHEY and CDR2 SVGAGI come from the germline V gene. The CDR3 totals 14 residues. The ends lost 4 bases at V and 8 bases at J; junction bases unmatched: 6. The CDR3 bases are TGTGCCAGCAGTTCTGGACAGGGCCCCGAAAAACTGTTTTTT. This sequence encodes CASSSGQGPEKLFF.

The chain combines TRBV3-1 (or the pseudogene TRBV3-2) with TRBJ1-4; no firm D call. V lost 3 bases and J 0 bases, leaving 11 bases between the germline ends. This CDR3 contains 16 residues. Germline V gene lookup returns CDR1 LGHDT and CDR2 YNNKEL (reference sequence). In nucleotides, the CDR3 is TGTGCCAGCAGCCAGGGAGAGCGATCAACTAATGAAAAACTGTTTTTT. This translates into CASSQGERSTNEKLFF.

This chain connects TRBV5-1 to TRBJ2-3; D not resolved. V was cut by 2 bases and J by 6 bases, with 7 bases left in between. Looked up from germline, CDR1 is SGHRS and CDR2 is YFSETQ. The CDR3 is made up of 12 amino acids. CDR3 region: CASSFESDTQYF. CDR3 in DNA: TGCGCCAGCAGCTTTGAGTCGGATACGCAGTATTTT. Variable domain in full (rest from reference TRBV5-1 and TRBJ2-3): KAGVTQTPRYLIKTRGQQVTLSCSPISGHRSVSWYQQTPGQGLQFLFEYFSETQRNKGNFPGRFSGRQFSNSRSEMNVSTLELGDSALYLCASSFESDTQYFGPGTRLTVL.

The CDR3 nucleotides are TGCGCCAGCAGCCTACGGACATCGTTAGGGGCTGGGGCCAACGTCCTGACTTTC. Amino acids: CASSLRTSLGAGANVLTF. The chain is built from TRBV5-1 and TRBJ2-6, with a tentative D call TRBD1 (5 bases). Germline V CDR1 and CDR2: SGHRS, YFSETQ. The CDR3 has 18 residues. V was clipped by 4 bases and J by 2 bases, with 19 bases between them. Complete variable domain (other parts from reference TRBV5-1 and TRBJ2-6): KAGVTQTPRYLIKTRGQQVTLSCSPISGHRSVSWYQQTPGQGLQFLFEYFSETQRNKGNFPGRFSGRQFSNSRSEMNVSTLELGDSALYLCASSLRTSLGAGANVLTFGAGSRLTVL.

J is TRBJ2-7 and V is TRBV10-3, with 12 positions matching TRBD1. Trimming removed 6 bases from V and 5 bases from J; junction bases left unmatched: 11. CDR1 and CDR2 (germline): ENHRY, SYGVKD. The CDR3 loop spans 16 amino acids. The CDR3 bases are TGTGCCATCAGAACGGGACAGGGGGCAAATTTGGACGAGCAGTACTTC. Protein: CAIRTGQGANLDEQYF.

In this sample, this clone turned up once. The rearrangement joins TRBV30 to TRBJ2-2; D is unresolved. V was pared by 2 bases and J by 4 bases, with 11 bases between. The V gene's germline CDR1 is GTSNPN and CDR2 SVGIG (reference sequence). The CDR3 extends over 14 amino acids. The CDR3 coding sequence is TGTGCCTGGAGTCGGTTAGGCGGCACCGGGGAGCTGTTTTTT. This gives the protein CAWSRLGGTGELFF.

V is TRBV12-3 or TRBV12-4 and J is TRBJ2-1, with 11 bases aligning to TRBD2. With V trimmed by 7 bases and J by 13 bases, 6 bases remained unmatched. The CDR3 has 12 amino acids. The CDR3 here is CASTLAGGPQFF. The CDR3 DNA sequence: TGTGCCAGCACTCTAGCGGGAGGCCCACAGTTCTTC.

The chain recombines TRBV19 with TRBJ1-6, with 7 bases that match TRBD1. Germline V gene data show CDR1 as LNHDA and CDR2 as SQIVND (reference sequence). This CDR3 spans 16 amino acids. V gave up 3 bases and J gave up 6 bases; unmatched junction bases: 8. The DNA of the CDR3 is TGTGCCAGTAGTATTTATGGACAGGCTCGTAATTCACCCCTCCACTTT. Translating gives CASSIYGQARNSPLHF.

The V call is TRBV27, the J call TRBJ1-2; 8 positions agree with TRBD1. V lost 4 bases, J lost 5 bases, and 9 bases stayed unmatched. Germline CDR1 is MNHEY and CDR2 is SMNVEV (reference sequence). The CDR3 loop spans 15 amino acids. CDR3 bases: TGTGCCAGCAGTTCCCCTGACAGGGGCGGGTATGGCTACACCTTC. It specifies CASSSPDRGGYGYTF.

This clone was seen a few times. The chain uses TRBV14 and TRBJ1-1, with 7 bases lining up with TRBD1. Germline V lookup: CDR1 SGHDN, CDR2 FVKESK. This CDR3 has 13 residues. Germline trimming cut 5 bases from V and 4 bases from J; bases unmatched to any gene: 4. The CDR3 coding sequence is TGTGCCAGCAGCTCAACAGGGGCCACTGAAGCTTTCTTT. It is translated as CASSSTGATEAFF.